The clone carrying this T cell receptor beta chain has just one count. The antigen is unknown. TCRdb's table, derived via immunoSEQ multiplex PCR, lists solely in-frame clones and lacks some. The sample lists around 1.1 million clones, approximately 80% seen once, with 0.55% to 0.7% in the top ten. The source of the sample is a study of shared clonotypes between healthy human individuals. Findings of the study overall: Generation probabilities of non-shared clonotypes were lower (relative to those shared by all four donors). Richness estimates generally favored naive over memory subsets.

After removal of 8 bases from V and 9 bases from J, the junction contained 19 bases not matched to a gene. Looked up from germline, CDR1 is MDHEN and CDR2 is SYDVKM. The CDR3 covers 17 residues. J is TRBJ2-1 and V is TRBV28, with 10 bases identical to TRBD1. Sequences were obtained from memory CD4+ T cells from PBMCs. The sample's subset: CD45RA-negative fraction. This sequence originates from a young man in good health. Some clones in this sample may be carry-over from other donors' samples. DNA for the CDR3: TGTGCCAGCGGGGGCTTCGGGACAGGGGTTATTCTTGGTGAGCAGTTCTTC. The encoded protein is CASGGFGTGVILGEQFF.